These T cell receptor beta chains were read from a single sample in a study of blood T cell repertoires in COVID-19. Libraries were prepared by immunoSEQ multiplex PCR; TCRdb keeps only in-frame clonotypes and omits some of them. The sample holds 30,000 or so clones; 85% to 95% are singletons and the top ten take approximately 0.9%. Material for sequencing was peripheral blood. These receptor sequences come from a male donor with active COVID-19. CDR3s include the opening cysteine and the closing phenylalanine or tryptophan. D genes are given only for firm matches. Some rows have no size entry. The others give once, few or many, or a class for an expanded clone.

TRBJ2-3	TRBV13	18	TRBD2	.	TGTGCCAGCAGCGGCACTAGCGGGGGGCCGGGGGGCCATGATACGCAGTATTTT	CASSGTSGGPGGHDTQYF
TRBJ1-3	TRBV5-1	18	TRBD1	.	TGCGCCAGCAGGTCCACAGCTGTAGGGACAGGGTCTGGAAACACCATATATTTT	CASRSTAVGTGSGNTIYF
TRBJ1-1	TRBV4-2	16	.	.	TGTGCCAGCAGCCCAGGTCATGCACGGTTGAACACTGAAGCTTTCTTT	CASSPGHARLNTEAFF
TRBJ1-1	TRBV9	12	.	.	TGTGCCAGCAGCAGACAGGACACTGAAGCTTTCTTT	CASSRQDTEAFF
TRBJ2-3	TRBV5-8	16	TRBD2	.	TGTGCCAGCAGCCCAGGGACTAGCGGCAGCACAGATACGCAGTATTTT	CASSPGTSGSTDTQYF
TRBJ2-2	TRBV18	17	.	.	TGTGCCAGCTCACCTGGCTTGGGCCAGGCGAACACCGGGGAGCTGTTTTTT	CASSPGLGQANTGELFF
TRBJ1-3	TRBV2	14	TRBD1	.	TGTGCCAGCAGGGCAACAGGGGCTGGAAACACCATATATTTT	CASRATGAGNTIYF
TRBJ1-2	TRBV20-1	14	.	.	TGCAGTGCTAGTCGACCGGGAGAGTTAATGTACTACACCTTC	CSASRPGELMYYTF
TRBJ1-5	TRBV5-1	19	TRBD1	.	TGCGCCAGCAGCCTTGGTGCCGGGACAGGGGGTTTAAGCAATCAGCCCCAGCATTTT	CASSLGAGTGGLSNQPQHF
TRBJ2-1	TRBV5-5	15	.	once	TGTGCCAGCAGCGTTACAGTTAGCTCCTACAATGAGCAGTTCTTC	CASSVTVSSYNEQFF
TRBJ2-2	TRBV19	16	.	.	TGTGCCAGTACTCCCCCCCCCAGGGACTACACCGGGGAGCTGTTTTTT	CASTPPPRDYTGELFF
TRBJ2-3	TRBV7-9	17	TRBD2	once	TGTGCCAGCAGCCGTAGCGGGGGTATATCTAGCACAGATACGCAGTATTTT	CASSRSGGISSTDTQYF
TRBJ2-5	TRBV9	12	.	few	TGTGCCAGCAGCAGGGGAAAAGAGACCCAGTACTTC	CASSRGKETQYF
TRBJ2-3	TRBV19	13	.	.	TGTGCCAGTAGTATAGCGGGGGCAGATACGCAGTATTTT	CASSIAGADTQYF
TRBJ1-1	TRBV14	16	.	.	TGTGCCAGCAGCCAAGATCTAGGCAGCTTGAACACTGAAGCTTTCTTT	CASSQDLGSLNTEAFF
TRBJ1-1	TRBV18	13	TRBD1	once	TGTGCCATACGACAGGGACAGAACACTGAAGCTTTCTTT	CAIRQGQNTEAFF
TRBJ2-7	TRBV15	13	.	.	TGTGCCACCTCGGGGGGCATCTTTGGCGAGCAGTACTTC	CATSGGIFGEQYF
TRBJ1-2	TRBV19	14	.	.	TGTGCCAGTACCCCCACGCGGGGTAAAGGTGGCTACACCTTC	CASTPTRGKGGYTF
TRBJ1-6	TRBV2	13	.	.	TGTGCCAGCAGTGCAGGGGTAAGTTCACCCCTCCACTTT	CASSAGVSSPLHF
TRBJ1-1	TRBV29-1	12	.	.	TGCAGCGCCCCCCTGAGAGGGTTGGATGCTTTCTTT	CSAPLRGLDAFF
TRBJ1-1	TRBV7-2	12	.	once	TGTGCCAGCAGCTTAGTGCCGGCTGAAGCTTTCTTT	CASSLVPAEAFF
TRBJ2-7	TRBV7-9	16	TRBD1	once	TGTGCCAGCAGCTTAATTTTGGGACAGGGATCCTACGAGCAGTACTTC	CASSLILGQGSYEQYF
TRBJ1-1	TRBV11-2	16	.	.	TGTGCCAGCAGCTTAGGATTTGGGGGGATCGGCACTGAAGCTTTCTTT	CASSLGFGGIGTEAFF
TRBJ2-5	TRBV5-6	14	TRBD1	.	TGTGCCAGCAGTCGCGGACAGGGAAGAGAGACCCAGTACTTC	CASSRGQGRETQYF